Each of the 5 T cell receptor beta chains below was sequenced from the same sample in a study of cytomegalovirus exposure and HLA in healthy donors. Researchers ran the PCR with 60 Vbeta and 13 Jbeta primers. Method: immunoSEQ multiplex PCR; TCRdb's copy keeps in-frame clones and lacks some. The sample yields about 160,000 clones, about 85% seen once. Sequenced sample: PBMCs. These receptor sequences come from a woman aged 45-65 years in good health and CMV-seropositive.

In DNA form, the CDR3 reads TGTGCCTGGAGCCAGCGGGGCTACGAGCAGTACTTC. Amino acid sequence: CAWSQRGYEQYF. The chain links TRBV30 to TRBJ2-7, with 7 bases fitting TRBD2. Trimming took 3 bases from V and 3 from J; bases not matched to a gene: 2. The germline gives CDR1 GTSNPN, CDR2 SVGIG (reference sequence). The CDR3 covers 12 residues.

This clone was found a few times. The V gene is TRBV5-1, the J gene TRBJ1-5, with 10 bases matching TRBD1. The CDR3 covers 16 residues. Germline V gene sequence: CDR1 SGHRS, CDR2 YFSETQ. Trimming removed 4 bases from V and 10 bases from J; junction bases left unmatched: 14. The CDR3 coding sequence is TGCGCCAGCAGCCCAGTACCGGGACAGGGGCATGAACCCCAGCATTTT. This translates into CASSPVPGQGHEPQHF. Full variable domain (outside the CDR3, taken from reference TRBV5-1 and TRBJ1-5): KAGVTQTPRYLIKTRGQQVTLSCSPISGHRSVSWYQQTPGQGLQFLFEYFSETQRNKGNFPGRFSGRQFSNSRSEMNVSTLELGDSALYLCASSPVPGQGHEPQHFGDGTRLSIL.

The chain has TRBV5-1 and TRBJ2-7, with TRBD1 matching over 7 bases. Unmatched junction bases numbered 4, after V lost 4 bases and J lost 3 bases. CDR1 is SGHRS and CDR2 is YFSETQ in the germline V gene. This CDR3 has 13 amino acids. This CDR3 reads CASSRGQNYEQYF. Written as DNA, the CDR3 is TGCGCCAGCAGCAGGGGACAGAACTACGAGCAGTACTTC.

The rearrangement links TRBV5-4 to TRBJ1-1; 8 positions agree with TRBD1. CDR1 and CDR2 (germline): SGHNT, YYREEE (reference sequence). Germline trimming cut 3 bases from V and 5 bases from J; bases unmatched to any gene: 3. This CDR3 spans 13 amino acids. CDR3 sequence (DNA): TGTGCCAGCAGCTCCAGGGGGCAGACTGAAGCTTTCTTT. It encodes CASSSRGQTEAFF.

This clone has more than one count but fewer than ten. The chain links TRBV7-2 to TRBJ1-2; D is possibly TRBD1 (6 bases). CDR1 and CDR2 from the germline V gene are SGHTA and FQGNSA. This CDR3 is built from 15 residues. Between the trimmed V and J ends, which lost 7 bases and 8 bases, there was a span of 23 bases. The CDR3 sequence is CASTIGTGNQGGYTF. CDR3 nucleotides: TGTGCCAGCACCATTGGAACAGGGAATCAAGGGGGCTACACCTTC.